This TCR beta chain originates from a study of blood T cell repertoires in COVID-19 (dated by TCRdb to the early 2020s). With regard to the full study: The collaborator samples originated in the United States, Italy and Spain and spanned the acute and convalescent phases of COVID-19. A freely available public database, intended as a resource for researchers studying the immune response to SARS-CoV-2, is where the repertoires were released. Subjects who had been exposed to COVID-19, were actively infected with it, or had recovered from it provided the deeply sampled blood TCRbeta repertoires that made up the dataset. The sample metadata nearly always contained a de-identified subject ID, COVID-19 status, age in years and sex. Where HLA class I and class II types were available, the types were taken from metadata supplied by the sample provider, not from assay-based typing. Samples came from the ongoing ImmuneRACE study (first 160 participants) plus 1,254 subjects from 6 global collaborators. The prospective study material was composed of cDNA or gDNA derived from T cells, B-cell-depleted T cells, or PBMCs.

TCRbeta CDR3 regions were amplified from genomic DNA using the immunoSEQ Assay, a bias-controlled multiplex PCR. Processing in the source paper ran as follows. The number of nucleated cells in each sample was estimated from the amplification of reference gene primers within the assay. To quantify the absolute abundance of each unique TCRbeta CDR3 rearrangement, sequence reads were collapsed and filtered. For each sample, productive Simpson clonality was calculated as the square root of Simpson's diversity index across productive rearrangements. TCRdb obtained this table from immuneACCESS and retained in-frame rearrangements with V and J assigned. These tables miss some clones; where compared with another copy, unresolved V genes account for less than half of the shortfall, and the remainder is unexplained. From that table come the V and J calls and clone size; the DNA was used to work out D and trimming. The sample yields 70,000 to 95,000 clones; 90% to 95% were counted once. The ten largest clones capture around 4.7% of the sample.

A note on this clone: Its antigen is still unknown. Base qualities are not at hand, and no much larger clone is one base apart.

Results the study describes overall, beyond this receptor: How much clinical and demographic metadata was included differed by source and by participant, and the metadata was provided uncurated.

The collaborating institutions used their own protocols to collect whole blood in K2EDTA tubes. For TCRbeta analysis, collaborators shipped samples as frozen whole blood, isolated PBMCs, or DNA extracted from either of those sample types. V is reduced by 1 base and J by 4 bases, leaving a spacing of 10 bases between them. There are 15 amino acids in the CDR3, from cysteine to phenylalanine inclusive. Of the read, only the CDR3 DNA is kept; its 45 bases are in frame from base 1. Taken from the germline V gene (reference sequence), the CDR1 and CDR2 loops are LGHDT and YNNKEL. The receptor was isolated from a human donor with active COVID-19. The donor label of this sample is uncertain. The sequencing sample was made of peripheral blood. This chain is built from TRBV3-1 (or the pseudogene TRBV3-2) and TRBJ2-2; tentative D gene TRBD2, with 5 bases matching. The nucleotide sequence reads TGTGCCAGCAGCCAAGTTGCCGGGATCACCGGGGAGCTGTTTTTT. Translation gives CASSQVAGITGELFF.